These 26 T cell receptor beta chains share one sample of origin, sequenced in a study of vaccination and CD4 T cells after COVID-19. The Oncomine TCR Beta short-read assay was applied to DNA of cultured CD4+ T cells. In this case, cultured CD4+ T cells provided the extracted genomic DNA. Via MiXCR, TCRdb re-called the PCR reads, giving one row per CDR3 protein. The sample includes around 7,000 distinct CDR3 sequences, around 35% of them seen just once. Treatment reported: roughly ten-day PBMC culture with coronavirus spike peptide pools or control peptides (ViraFEST assay). It was before the COVID-19 pandemic (2011-2018) that the unexposed donor's CD4+ T cells were collected. Their antigen targets remain unknown. Input material: CD4+ T cells from blood, cultured in vitro. The receptors were gathered from a human donor in good health.

The chain links TRBV28 to TRBJ1-1; D possibly corresponds to TRBD1 (6 bases). V lost 9 bases to trimming and J lost 10 bases, with 21 bases between them. There are 13 residues in the CDR3. The germline gives CDR1 MDHEN, CDR2 SYDVKM. The CDR3 DNA is TGTGCCAGTACCATATACAGGGATGGATTAGCTTTCTTT. Its protein is CASTIYRDGLAFF.

This clonotype has just one count. One base away lies a much larger clone, so this may be a sequencing read error. This chain joins TRBV20-1 and TRBJ1-1, with D unresolved. Per germline, CDR1 DFQATT and CDR2 SNEGSKA (reference sequence). The CDR3 sequence is 13 residues long. This chain's CDR3 is CSAGDMSWAEAFF. In DNA form, the CDR3 reads TGCAGTGCTGGAGACATGTCGTGGGCTGAAGCTTTCTTT.

The sample holds a few counts of this clonotype. The gene calls are TRBV7-9 and TRBJ1-6, with D possibly TRBD1 on 6 matching bases. The CDR3 extends over 15 amino acids. Trimming took off 5 bases at V and 11 bases at J, with 19 bases between the two ends. The germline V gene encodes CDR1 SEHNR and CDR2 FQNEAQ (reference sequence). The CDR3 sequence is CASSPPGTNFAPLHF. As DNA, the CDR3 is TGTGCCAGCAGCCCTCCGGGGACAAATTTTGCACCCCTCCACTTT.

The V and J genes are TRBV6-2 or TRBV6-3 and TRBJ1-5; D is unresolved. The length of the CDR3 is 12 residues. Germline V gene lookup returns CDR1 MNHEY and CDR2 SVGEGT. Trimming took off 5 bases at V and 0 bases at J, with 2 bases between the two ends. The CDR3 nucleotides are TGTGCCAGCAGTCTTAGCAATCAGCCCCAGCATTTT. The encoded protein is CASSLSNQPQHF.

This clonotype was seen only a few times. V usage is TRBV6-5 and J usage is TRBJ2-5; 16 bases fit TRBD2. V lost 4 bases to trimming and J lost 5 bases; unmatched junction nucleotides: 10. In germline, CDR1 is MNHEY, CDR2 SVGAGI. The CDR3 runs 18 residues. CDR3 loop: CASSSRAGTSGRVETQYF. CDR3 DNA: TGTGCCAGCAGTTCCCGAGCCGGGACTAGCGGGAGGGTGGAGACCCAGTACTTC.

The CDR3 bases are TGCAGCGTCGTACAGGGAACCCACGAGCAGTACTTC. Translating it yields CSVVQGTHEQYF. V gene TRBV20-1 combines with J gene TRBJ2-7, with D perhaps TRBD1 (6 bases). CDR1 and CDR2 from the germline V gene are DFQATT and SNEGSKA (reference sequence). This CDR3 is 12 amino acids long.

The chain employs TRBV4-2 and TRBJ2-1; 9 bases are shared with TRBD2. The CDR3 sequence is 16 residues long. Germline CDR1 LGHNA, CDR2 YNFKEQ. The ends lost 0 bases at V and 6 bases at J; junction bases unmatched: 6. As DNA, the CDR3 is TGTGCCAGCAGCCAAGAGGCGGGAGGGATACCCAATGAGCAGTTCTTC. Translation: CASSQEAGGIPNEQFF.

The CDR3 reads CASSLRELRANEQFF. In DNA, the CDR3 is TGTGCCAGCAGCTTGCGGGAGCTAAGGGCCAATGAGCAGTTCTTC. The J gene is TRBJ2-1, the V gene TRBV7-9; TRBD2 agrees at 7 bases. The CDR3 consists of 15 residues. Germline lookup yields CDR1 SEHNR and CDR2 FQNEAQ (reference sequence). The ends lost 3 bases at V and 6 bases at J; junction bases unmatched: 8.

This clonotype was observed a handful of times. The rearrangement links TRBV29-1 to TRBJ2-7; either TRBD1 or TRBD2 may fit D (5 bases each). This CDR3 is built from 14 residues. The germline CDR1 and CDR2 sequences are SQVTM and ANQGSEA. V was clipped by 6 bases and J by 2 bases, with 17 bases between them. The CDR3 loop is CSVASRDGPYEQYF. The CDR3 coding sequence is TGCAGCGTCGCCTCTAGGGACGGTCCCTACGAGCAGTACTTC.

This clonotype turned up a few times. This chain connects TRBV20-1 to TRBJ2-7; D perhaps matches TRBD1 (6 bases). Trimming removed 5 bases from V and 0 bases from J, with 17 bases in between. This CDR3 spans 15 amino acids. Germline CDR1 reads DFQATT; CDR2 reads SNEGSKA (reference sequence). The CDR3 spells CSADGRGRGSYEQYF. The CDR3 bases are TGCAGTGCTGACGGTAGGGGGAGAGGCTCCTACGAGCAGTACTTC.

This chain connects TRBV20-1 to TRBJ2-1, with 7 bases fitting TRBD1. Trimming removed 0 bases from V and 8 bases from J; junction bases left unmatched: 10. The germline gives CDR1 DFQATT, CDR2 SNEGSKA (reference sequence). The CDR3 sequence is 15 residues long. This CDR3 reads CSARDIVQGTDEQFF. As DNA, the CDR3 is TGCAGTGCTAGAGATATAGTACAGGGGACGGATGAGCAGTTCTTC.

The rearrangement links TRBV6-1 to TRBJ2-7, with D perhaps being TRBD1 or TRBD2 (5 bases each). The ends were cut back, 6 bases at V and 4 bases at J, with 19 bases in the middle. Germline values: CDR1 MNHNS, CDR2 SASEGT. The CDR3 is 15 residues long. CDR3 in amino acids: CASRPGPLLGYEQYF. In nucleotides, the CDR3 is TGTGCCAGCAGACCGGGACCGTTACTGGGTTACGAGCAGTACTTC.

This chain connects TRBV24-1 to TRBJ1-1; D gene unclear. Trimming removed 9 bases from V and 0 bases from J, with 10 bases in between. CDR3 size: 13 residues. Germline values: CDR1 KGHDR, CDR2 SFDVKD. CDR3 protein: CATGGSLNTEAFF. The CDR3, as DNA: TGTGCCACCGGCGGCAGTTTGAACACTGAAGCTTTCTTT.

V usage is TRBV19 and J usage is TRBJ1-2; D call uncertain. This CDR3 comprises 12 residues. V was cut by 3 bases and J by 5 bases, with 7 bases left in between. Germline V lookup: CDR1 LNHDA, CDR2 SQIVND (reference sequence). The CDR3 protein is CASSMPVYGYTF. CDR3 nucleotides: TGTGCCAGTAGTATGCCTGTATATGGCTACACCTTC.

J is TRBJ1-1 and V is TRBV19, with D perhaps matching TRBD1 (5 bases). Trimming left V 6 bases short and J 5 bases short, with 10 bases between. The CDR3 extends over 12 amino acids. Germline values: CDR1 LNHDA, CDR2 SQIVND (reference sequence). CDR3 bases: TGTGCCAGTAGATCGGGGGGGACTGAAGCTTTCTTT. Residues: CASRSGGTEAFF.

The chain carries TRBV6-5 and TRBJ2-7; the D gene is possibly TRBD2 (5 bases). V lost 0 bases and J lost 2, with 8 bases in between. The CDR3 spans 14 residues. CDR1 and CDR2 (germline): MNHEY, SVGAGI. The DNA of the CDR3 is TGTGCCAGCAGTTACTCTCCTAGCACCTACGAGCAGTACTTC. Protein sequence: CASSYSPSTYEQYF.

The DNA for the CDR3 is TGTGCCAGCAGTTTCAGGCGGACTAGCGACGAGCAGTACTTC. Amino acid sequence: CASSFRRTSDEQYF. The chain employs TRBV28 and TRBJ2-7, with 9 positions matching TRBD2. The length of the CDR3 is 14 residues. Germline CDR1 and CDR2: MDHEN and SYDVKM. Trimming cost V 3 bases and J 5 bases; bases outside gene matches: 5.

This clonotype is labeled medium-sized (0.01 to 0.1%). The chain uses TRBV20-1 and TRBJ2-5, with TRBD2 identical over 7 bases. V was clipped by 3 bases and J by 10 bases; unmatched bases: 11. This CDR3 has 13 residues. Germline CDR1 DFQATT, CDR2 SNEGSKA (reference sequence). CDR3 nucleotides: TGCAGTGCTAGTCAAGATGGGGGGGGGTTCCAGTACTTC. This codes for CSASQDGGGFQYF.

The chain couples TRBV20-1 to TRBJ2-2; D gene ambiguous. Per germline, CDR1 DFQATT and CDR2 SNEGSKA (reference sequence). The CDR3 is 15 residues long. V lost 1 base and J 5 bases, leaving 14 bases between the germline ends. CDR3: CSARVGLISTGELFF. In DNA form, the CDR3 reads TGCAGTGCTAGAGTTGGGTTAATTAGTACCGGGGAGCTGTTTTTT.

The chain combines TRBV28 with TRBJ2-1; 12 bases line up with TRBD2. J lost 8 bases, V lost 6 bases, and 5 bases had no gene match. The CDR3 runs to 14 residues. Germline assignment: CDR1 MDHEN and CDR2 SYDVKM. DNA of the CDR3: TGTGCCAGCAGCACTAGCGGGAGGTTTGATGAGCAGTTCTTC. The encoded protein is CASSTSGRFDEQFF.

A few counts support this clonotype. The chain is built from TRBV28 and TRBJ1-5, with D perhaps matching TRBD1 (5 bases). CDR1 MDHEN and CDR2 SYDVKM come from the germline V gene. The CDR3 is 15 amino acids. The V end was cut by 2 bases, the J end by 9 bases, with 17 bases between. CDR3 coding DNA: TGTGCCAGCAGTTTACAGGGCCAGGCATCCAGGCCCCAGCATTTT. It is translated as CASSLQGQASRPQHF.

The genes are TRBV20-1 and TRBJ2-1, with D unclear. The CDR3 loop spans 12 amino acids. V gave up 5 bases and J gave up 6 bases, with 11 bases separating them. Per germline, CDR1 DFQATT and CDR2 SNEGSKA (reference sequence). The CDR3 DNA follows: TGCAGTGCTCCCGACGGCGTCAATGAGCAGTTCTTC. Translating gives CSAPDGVNEQFF.

V and J are TRBV6-4 and TRBJ1-2; TRBD1 agrees at 8 bases. J gave up 3 bases and V 8 bases, and 17 bases lay outside the gene matches. The CDR3 has 17 amino acids. Germline CDR1 and CDR2: MRHNA and SNTAGT. The CDR3 region has the DNA TGTGCCAGCCCCGGGACAGGAGGTCCCCAGAGGGACTATGGCTACACCTTC. This encodes CASPGTGGPQRDYGYTF.

This clonotype showed up just a few times. J is TRBJ1-2 and V is TRBV28; TRBD1 might be the D (5 bases). Germline-derived CDR1 and CDR2 are MDHEN and SYDVKM. V was shortened by 2 bases and J by 8 bases, with 9 bases between the two germline ends. The CDR3 has 12 residues. The CDR3 protein is CASSLRGAGYTF. The CDR3 nucleotides read TGTGCCAGCAGTTTAAGAGGGGCCGGCTACACCTTC.

This clonotype is labeled as medium-sized (0.01 to 0.1%). The chain is built from TRBV20-1 and TRBJ1-2, with 9 bases identical to TRBD1. Germline V gives CDR1 DFQATT, CDR2 SNEGSKA (reference sequence). J gave up 2 bases and V 6 bases, and 10 bases lay outside the gene matches. The CDR3 length is 15 residues. CDR3 bases: TGCAGTGCCCGACAGGGGGGAGCCTTGAACTATGGCTACACCTTC. It translates to CSARQGGALNYGYTF.

V usage is TRBV28 and J usage is TRBJ1-6; D is unresolved. The CDR3 is 13 residues long. CDR1 MDHEN and CDR2 SYDVKM come from the germline V gene. With 11 bases removed from V and 4 bases from J, the gap between germline ends came to 12 bases. The CDR3 DNA sequence: TGTGCCGTAGGCTCGTCGTATAATTCACCCCTCCACTTT. It is translated as CAVGSSYNSPLHF.